These T cell receptor beta chains were read from a single sample in a study of human T cells and chemical hapten exposure. TCRdb ran MiXCR on the RACE reads and lists one entry per CDR3 protein. Of about 380,000 distinct CDR3 sequences in the sample, roughly 4.8% were seen once. The starting material was whole blood, obtained in connection with sensitization to the hapten diphenylcyclopropenone (DPC). The receptors originated from a woman between 45 and 60 years old with alopecia areata. Some clones in this sample may be carry-over from other donors' samples. CDR3s include the opening cysteine and the closing phenylalanine or tryptophan. A D gene is named only where the DNA matches it firmly. A clone size is listed for some rows: how often the clone was seen (once, few, many), or a class if it is expanded.

v_call: TRBV6-6
clone_size: many
d_call: .
j_call: TRBJ2-5
cdr3_aa: CASIRDPETQYF
cdr3_nt: TGTGCCAGCATTCGAGACCCGGAGACCCAGTACTTC

v_call: TRBV7-3
clone_size: many
d_call: TRBD1
j_call: TRBJ1-1
cdr3_aa: CASSLKSGGGTEAFF
cdr3_nt: TGTGCCAGCAGCTTAAAATCAGGGGGTGGCACTGAAGCTTTCTTT

v_call: TRBV9
clone_size: many
d_call: TRBD1
j_call: TRBJ2-5
cdr3_aa: CASSLTGDETQYF
cdr3_nt: TGTGCCAGCAGCTTGACAGGGGACGAGACCCAGTACTTC

v_call: TRBV29-1
clone_size: .
d_call: TRBD1
j_call: TRBJ1-1
cdr3_aa: CSSLRGGNTEAFF
cdr3_nt: TGCAGCTCATTAAGAGGGGGCAACACTGAAGCTTTCTTT

v_call: TRBV7-9
clone_size: many
d_call: TRBD1
j_call: TRBJ1-2
cdr3_aa: CASSHGTDPLGYGYTF
cdr3_nt: TGTGCCAGCAGCCATGGGACAGACCCTCTTGGCTATGGCTACACCTTC

v_call: TRBV7-9
clone_size: many
d_call: .
j_call: TRBJ1-1
cdr3_aa: CASSLEALLNTEAFF
cdr3_nt: TGTGCCAGCAGCTTAGAGGCACTCCTGAACACTGAAGCTTTCTTT

v_call: TRBV29-1
clone_size: many
d_call: .
j_call: TRBJ2-5
cdr3_aa: CSADPLVAGSFQETQYF
cdr3_nt: TGCAGCGCAGATCCCCTGGTCGCCGGGAGCTTCCAAGAGACCCAGTACTTC

v_call: TRBV12-3/TRBV12-4
clone_size: many
d_call: TRBD2
j_call: TRBJ2-7
cdr3_aa: CASSSTSGRSGQYF
cdr3_nt: TGTGCCAGCAGTTCGACTAGCGGGAGGTCGGGGCAGTACTTC

v_call: TRBV28
clone_size: many
d_call: TRBD1
j_call: TRBJ1-1
cdr3_aa: CASSDRGGTEAFF
cdr3_nt: TGTGCCAGCAGCGACAGGGGAGGTACTGAAGCTTTCTTT

v_call: TRBV6-2/TRBV6-3
clone_size: many
d_call: TRBD1
j_call: TRBJ2-1
cdr3_aa: CASSRRQGTTGGEQFF
cdr3_nt: TGTGCCAGCAGCCGGAGACAGGGGACAACAGGAGGTGAGCAGTTCTTC

v_call: TRBV4-2
clone_size: few
d_call: TRBD2
j_call: TRBJ2-2
cdr3_aa: CASSQDELATGELFF
cdr3_nt: TGTGCCAGCAGCCAAGATGAACTAGCGACCGGGGAGCTGTTTTTT

v_call: TRBV7-2
clone_size: many
d_call: .
j_call: TRBJ1-2
cdr3_aa: CASSSLGRVEVGYTF
cdr3_nt: TGTGCCAGCAGCTCGCTGGGCAGGGTTGAGGTTGGCTACACCTTC

v_call: TRBV7-6
clone_size: .
d_call: .
j_call: TRBJ1-1
cdr3_aa: CASSPPSPLNTEAFF
cdr3_nt: TGTGCCAGCAGCCCCCCGAGCCCCTTGAACACTGAAGCTTTCTTT

v_call: TRBV29-1
clone_size: few
d_call: .
j_call: TRBJ1-1
cdr3_aa: CSVGGIMNTEAFF
cdr3_nt: TGCAGCGTGGGCGGGATAATGAACACTGAAGCTTTCTTT

v_call: TRBV27
clone_size: few
d_call: TRBD1
j_call: TRBJ2-5
cdr3_aa: CASSSGTVQETQYF
cdr3_nt: TGTGCCAGCAGTTCAGGGACAGTACAAGAGACCCAGTACTTC

v_call: TRBV27
clone_size: few
d_call: TRBD2
j_call: TRBJ2-7
cdr3_aa: CASSFPGLAGTLEQYF
cdr3_nt: TGTGCCAGCAGTTTTCCGGGACTAGCGGGGACCTTGGAGCAGTACTTC

v_call: TRBV20-1
clone_size: many
d_call: TRBD1
j_call: TRBJ1-5
cdr3_aa: CSARGQINQPQHF
cdr3_nt: TGCAGTGCTAGGGGACAGATCAATCAGCCCCAGCATTTT

v_call: TRBV5-1
clone_size: many
d_call: .
j_call: TRBJ1-5
cdr3_aa: CASSLPSGAKNQPQHF
cdr3_nt: TGCGCCAGCAGCTTGCCTTCGGGGGCGAAGAATCAGCCCCAGCATTTT

v_call: TRBV7-2
clone_size: .
d_call: .
j_call: TRBJ1-4
cdr3_aa: CASSQTVTNEKLFF
cdr3_nt: TGTGCCAGCAGCCAAACAGTAACTAATGAAAAACTGTTTTTT

v_call: TRBV11-2
clone_size: .
d_call: .
j_call: TRBJ1-6
cdr3_aa: CASSLDIRSPLHF
cdr3_nt: TGTGCCAGCAGCTTAGACATCCGTTCACCCCTCCACTTT

v_call: TRBV7-2
clone_size: .
d_call: TRBD2
j_call: TRBJ2-1
cdr3_aa: CASSSSGRAWGNEQFF
cdr3_nt: TGTGCCAGCAGCTCTTCCGGGAGGGCTTGGGGGAATGAGCAGTTCTTC

v_call: TRBV4-2
clone_size: .
d_call: TRBD2
j_call: TRBJ2-1
cdr3_aa: CASSQHGTSGGAFTYNEQFF
cdr3_nt: TGTGCCAGCAGCCAACACGGGACTAGCGGGGGGGCGTTCACCTACAATGAGCAGTTCTTC

v_call: TRBV2
clone_size: .
d_call: .
j_call: TRBJ2-7
cdr3_aa: CASSEMREAYEQYF
cdr3_nt: TGTGCCAGCAGTGAAATGCGGGAAGCCTACGAGCAGTACTTC

v_call: TRBV28
clone_size: many
d_call: .
j_call: TRBJ1-3
cdr3_aa: CASIKITSGNTIYF
cdr3_nt: TGTGCCAGCATAAAGATTACCTCTGGAAACACCATATATTTT

v_call: TRBV7-9
clone_size: few
d_call: .
j_call: TRBJ2-1
cdr3_aa: CASSSRVNEQFF
cdr3_nt: TGTGCCAGCAGCAGCAGGGTCAATGAGCAGTTCTTC

v_call: TRBV21-1
clone_size: few
d_call: .
j_call: TRBJ2-7
cdr3_aa: CASSPWGGVGSEQYF
cdr3_nt: TGTGCCAGCAGCCCGTGGGGAGGGGTAGGGTCCGAGCAGTACTTC

v_call: TRBV5-1
clone_size: many
d_call: TRBD2
j_call: TRBJ2-1
cdr3_aa: CASSPELAGGMQFF
cdr3_nt: TGCGCCAGCAGCCCGGAACTAGCGGGAGGTATGCAGTTCTTC

v_call: TRBV20-1
clone_size: many
d_call: TRBD1
j_call: TRBJ2-4
cdr3_aa: CSAPNYWTGPKNIQYF
cdr3_nt: TGCAGTGCTCCAAATTATTGGACAGGCCCCAAAAACATTCAGTACTTC

v_call: TRBV24-1
clone_size: many
d_call: .
j_call: TRBJ1-1
cdr3_aa: CATSDPAVERPLNTEAFF
cdr3_nt: TGTGCCACCAGTGATCCCGCAGTGGAAAGGCCATTAAACACTGAAGCTTTCTTT

v_call: TRBV29-1
clone_size: .
d_call: .
j_call: TRBJ1-1
cdr3_aa: CSAIYTEAFF
cdr3_nt: TGCAGCGCCATTTACACTGAAGCTTTCTTT

v_call: TRBV27
clone_size: many
d_call: .
j_call: TRBJ2-3
cdr3_aa: CASSLYRGGTDTQYF
cdr3_nt: TGTGCCAGCAGTTTATACAGGGGAGGGACAGATACGCAGTATTTT

v_call: TRBV25-1
clone_size: many
d_call: TRBD1
j_call: TRBJ2-7
cdr3_aa: CASSEWTGGYEQYF
cdr3_nt: TGTGCCAGCAGTGAATGGACAGGGGGCTACGAGCAGTACTTC

v_call: TRBV6-2/TRBV6-3
clone_size: .
d_call: TRBD1
j_call: TRBJ2-5
cdr3_aa: CASSPRTGGETQYF
cdr3_nt: TGTGCCAGCAGTCCGCGGACAGGGGGAGAGACCCAGTACTTC

v_call: TRBV6-6
clone_size: many
d_call: TRBD2
j_call: TRBJ2-7
cdr3_aa: CASSPWTSGKGEQYF
cdr3_nt: TGTGCCAGCAGTCCATGGACTAGCGGGAAGGGCGAGCAGTACTTC

v_call: TRBV20-1
clone_size: .
d_call: .
j_call: TRBJ2-7
cdr3_aa: CSAREEADEQYF
cdr3_nt: TGCAGTGCTAGAGAGGAAGCAGATGAGCAGTACTTC

v_call: TRBV6-1
clone_size: many
d_call: .
j_call: TRBJ2-5
cdr3_aa: CASSIDPWGTQYF
cdr3_nt: TGTGCCAGCAGTATCGACCCTTGGGGGACCCAGTACTTC

v_call: TRBV2
clone_size: few
d_call: TRBD1
j_call: TRBJ1-1
cdr3_aa: CASSVLAGGRAEAFF
cdr3_nt: TGTGCCAGCAGTGTGCTGGCAGGGGGCCGAGCTGAAGCTTTCTTT

v_call: TRBV10-2
clone_size: many
d_call: TRBD1
j_call: TRBJ2-5
cdr3_aa: CASSDSPGGMETQYF
cdr3_nt: TGCGCCAGCAGTGATAGCCCAGGGGGTATGGAGACCCAGTACTTC

v_call: TRBV6-5
clone_size: many
d_call: .
j_call: TRBJ2-1
cdr3_aa: CASQKTGSNNEQFF
cdr3_nt: TGTGCCAGCCAGAAGACAGGATCCAACAATGAGCAGTTCTTC

v_call: TRBV4-2
clone_size: many
d_call: .
j_call: TRBJ1-5
cdr3_aa: CASSPGGDGNQPQHF
cdr3_nt: TGTGCCAGCAGCCCCGGGGGCGACGGCAATCAGCCCCAGCATTTT

v_call: TRBV6-2/TRBV6-3
clone_size: many
d_call: .
j_call: TRBJ1-2
cdr3_aa: CASSFVYGYTF
cdr3_nt: TGTGCCAGCAGTTTTGTCTATGGCTACACCTTC

v_call: TRBV14
clone_size: many
d_call: .
j_call: TRBJ1-1
cdr3_aa: CASRPWDTNTEAFF
cdr3_nt: TGTGCCAGCAGACCCTGGGATACTAACACTGAAGCTTTCTTT

v_call: TRBV5-4
clone_size: .
d_call: .
j_call: TRBJ1-1
cdr3_aa: CASSLARAGTEAFF
cdr3_nt: TGTGCCAGCAGCTTGGCCCGGGCGGGGACTGAAGCTTTCTTT

v_call: TRBV12-3/TRBV12-4
clone_size: .
d_call: .
j_call: TRBJ2-3
cdr3_aa: CASSADSYTDTQYF
cdr3_nt: TGTGCCAGCAGCGCCGACTCATACACAGATACGCAGTATTTT

v_call: TRBV9
clone_size: .
d_call: .
j_call: TRBJ2-3
cdr3_aa: CASSVVGGDGDTQYF
cdr3_nt: TGTGCCAGCAGCGTCGTTGGGGGAGATGGAGATACGCAGTATTTT

v_call: TRBV19
clone_size: .
d_call: TRBD1
j_call: TRBJ1-2
cdr3_aa: CASTAGQGRSSHGYTF
cdr3_nt: TGTGCCAGTACCGCGGGACAGGGGAGAAGTTCTCATGGCTACACCTTC

v_call: TRBV7-9
clone_size: many
d_call: TRBD2
j_call: TRBJ2-1
cdr3_aa: CASSFVLAGVYDEQFF
cdr3_nt: TGTGCCAGCAGCTTCGTACTAGCGGGAGTGTACGATGAGCAGTTCTTC

v_call: TRBV20-1
clone_size: few
d_call: TRBD2
j_call: TRBJ2-3
cdr3_aa: CSARDAPGTSPNTQYF
cdr3_nt: TGCAGTGCTAGAGACGCACCTGGGACTAGCCCAAATACGCAGTATTTT

v_call: TRBV5-5
clone_size: many
d_call: .
j_call: TRBJ1-6
cdr3_aa: CASSSGTASSTLHF
cdr3_nt: TGTGCCAGCAGCTCCGGGACGGCCTCTTCCACCCTCCACTTT

v_call: TRBV14
clone_size: few
d_call: .
j_call: TRBJ2-7
cdr3_aa: CASSRPSSWEQYF
cdr3_nt: TGTGCCAGCAGCCGCCCCTCTAGCTGGGAGCAGTACTTC

v_call: TRBV7-9
clone_size: many
d_call: TRBD1
j_call: TRBJ2-2
cdr3_aa: CASSHKGQGRLITGELFF
cdr3_nt: TGTGCCAGCAGCCATAAGGGACAGGGAAGACTGATCACCGGGGAGCTGTTTTTT

v_call: TRBV5-5
clone_size: many
d_call: .
j_call: TRBJ2-2
cdr3_aa: CASSFGRGPSTGELFF
cdr3_nt: TGTGCCAGCAGCTTCGGCCGGGGACCGTCGACCGGGGAGCTGTTTTTT

v_call: TRBV4-1
clone_size: few
d_call: TRBD2
j_call: TRBJ2-7
cdr3_aa: CASSQDQASGSNEQYF
cdr3_nt: TGCGCCAGCAGCCAAGATCAGGCTAGCGGGAGTAACGAGCAGTACTTC